The rows below give T cell receptor beta chains drawn from one sample of a study of T cell responses to AZD1222 COVID-19 vaccine. Data came from immunoSEQ multiplex PCR; TCRdb stores just in-frame clones and leaves some out. The table lists fewer than 70,000 clones, roughly 90% of them singletons. This specimen was peripheral blood, taken on day 0 of AZD1222 vaccination. The receptors here all came from an adult in good health. CDR3s include the opening cysteine and the closing phenylalanine or tryptophan. The D gene is left open where the match is weak. Only part of the rows carry a size: once, few, many, or a class if the clone is expanded.

DNA,CDR3,size,J,D,V
TGTGCCAGCAGCCACGGGGTGAACACTGAAGCTTTCTTT,CASSHGVNTEAFF,.,TRBJ1-1,.,TRBV14
TGTGCCAGCAAACCCCTCCAGGGTCGAAATTCACCCCTCCACTTT,CASKPLQGRNSPLHF,.,TRBJ1-6,.,TRBV27
TGTGCCTGGAGCCCAACCCAAACAGGGTACGTTGATTCACCCCTCCACTTT,CAWSPTQTGYVDSPLHF,.,TRBJ1-6,.,TRBV30
TGCGCCAGCAGCTTGGAGGCGAGGGCTGGAAACACCATATATTTT,CASSLEARAGNTIYF,.,TRBJ1-3,.,TRBV5-1
TGTGCCAGCTCACCCGACAGAAAGAACACTGAAGCTTTCTTT,CASSPDRKNTEAFF,.,TRBJ1-1,.,TRBV18
TGCAGCGTAATCCGGGAAGGGCACACTGAAGCTTTCTTT,CSVIREGHTEAFF,.,TRBJ1-1,.,TRBV29-1
TGTGCCTGGAGTGATGGGGGATTAGGGTACGAGCAGTACTTC,CAWSDGGLGYEQYF,once,TRBJ2-7,.,TRBV30
TGCGCCAGCAGCACCCAGGGCGCCGAAAACTACAATGAGCAGTTCTTC,CASSTQGAENYNEQFF,.,TRBJ2-1,.,TRBV5-1
TGTGCCAGCAGCCAAGAGACGGTGGAAGAGACCCAGTACTTC,CASSQETVEETQYF,.,TRBJ2-5,.,TRBV5-8
TGTGCCAGCAGTCCCCTTGGGGTGGAGCAGTACTTC,CASSPLGVEQYF,.,TRBJ2-7,.,TRBV2
TGCGCCAGCAGCCAGACGGGAGCTAGCTTGGAGACCCAGTACTTC,CASSQTGASLETQYF,.,TRBJ2-5,.,TRBV4-1
TGCGCCAGCAGCCATAACCGGGCAGATGGCTACACCTTC,CASSHNRADGYTF,.,TRBJ1-2,.,TRBV4-1
TGTGCCAGCAGTCTACGGACTAGCGGGGGGCAAACAGATACGCAGTATTTT,CASSLRTSGGQTDTQYF,.,TRBJ2-3,TRBD2,TRBV27
TGTGCCAGCAGCCAAGTAGAGACGGGGGAGCTGTTTTTT,CASSQVETGELFF,.,TRBJ2-2,.,TRBV4-2
TGTGCCAGTTCGAAAATGGGCCGATCGTATGGCTACACCTTC,CASSKMGRSYGYTF,.,TRBJ1-2,.,TRBV2
TGTGCCAGTAGTATCAGGGACTCTGGGGCCAACGTCCTGACTTTC,CASSIRDSGANVLTF,.,TRBJ2-6,.,TRBV19
TGCGCCAGCAGGGTAGCAAGCTCCTACGAGCAGTACTTC,CASRVASSYEQYF,once,TRBJ2-7,.,TRBV5-1